Below, one T cell receptor (beta chain) is given with its context. These data belong to a study of blood T cell repertoires in COVID-19. Germline loops: CDR1 SGHDT, CDR2 YYEEEE. The CDR3 contains 15 residues. V was cut by 4 bases and J by 1 base, with 15 bases left in between. Per the study methods: Amplification of reference gene primers provided the estimated nucleated cell counts. Assay: immunoSEQ multiplex PCR; the TCRdb copy retains only in-frame clones and omits some. The DNA gave D and trimming, while V, J and clone size come from that table. The table records approximately 110,000 clones, roughly 90% of them present only once.

The TCR was taken from a woman in her seventies who had recovered from COVID-19. Sequences were obtained from peripheral blood. The chain is built from TRBV5-6 and TRBJ2-7; D is perhaps TRBD2 (6 bases). DNA for the CDR3: TGTGCCAGCAGCCCCCCCGGAGGGATATCCTACGAGCAGTACTTC. Its protein product is CASSPPGGISYEQYF.